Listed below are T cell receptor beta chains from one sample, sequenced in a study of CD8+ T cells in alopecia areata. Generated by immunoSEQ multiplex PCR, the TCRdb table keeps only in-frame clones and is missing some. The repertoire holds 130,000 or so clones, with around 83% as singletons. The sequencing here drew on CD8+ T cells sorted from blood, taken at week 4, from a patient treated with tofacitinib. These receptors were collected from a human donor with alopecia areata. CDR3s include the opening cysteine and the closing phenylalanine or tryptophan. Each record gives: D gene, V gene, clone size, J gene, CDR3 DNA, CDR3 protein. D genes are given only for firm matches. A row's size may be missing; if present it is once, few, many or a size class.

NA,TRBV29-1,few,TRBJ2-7,TGCAGCGTAAATGAGGGTGGGTCCTACGAGCAGTACTTC,CSVNEGGSYEQYF
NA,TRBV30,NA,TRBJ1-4,TGTGCCTGGATCCCCTCCGAGGGAGGGGGAGAAAAACTGTTTTTT,CAWIPSEGGGEKLFF
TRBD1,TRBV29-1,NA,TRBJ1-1,TGCAGCGCCGAGGGGGCCCACACTGAAGCTTTCTTT,CSAEGAHTEAFF
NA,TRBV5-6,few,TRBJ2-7,TGTGCCAGCACCAAGGAGGGGACAGTCACCTACGAGCAGTACTTC,CASTKEGTVTYEQYF
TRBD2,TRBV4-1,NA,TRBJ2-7,TGCGCCAGCAGTCCGACTCCGGCGGGAGGGCCTCTCGAGCAGTACTTC,CASSPTPAGGPLEQYF
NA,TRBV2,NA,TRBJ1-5,TGTGCCATTCGAGGAGAGGGCTTTTATCAGCCCCAGCATTTT,CAIRGEGFYQPQHF
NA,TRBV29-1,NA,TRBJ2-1,TGCAGCGCCGGGGTACCCTACAATGAGCAGTTCTTC,CSAGVPYNEQFF
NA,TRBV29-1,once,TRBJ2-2,TGCAGCGTTGACAGGGATGGCACCGGGGAGCTGTTTTTT,CSVDRDGTGELFF
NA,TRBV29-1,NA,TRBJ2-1,TGCAGCGTTGAGCCGATTAATGAGCAGTTCTTC,CSVEPINEQFF
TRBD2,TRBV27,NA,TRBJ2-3,TGTGCCAGCAGTGCAATAGCGGGGGCCTTCACAGATACGCAGTATTTT,CASSAIAGAFTDTQYF
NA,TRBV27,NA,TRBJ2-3,TGTGCCAGCAGACTTCAGGGAGCCCCCACAGATACGCAGTATTTT,CASRLQGAPTDTQYF